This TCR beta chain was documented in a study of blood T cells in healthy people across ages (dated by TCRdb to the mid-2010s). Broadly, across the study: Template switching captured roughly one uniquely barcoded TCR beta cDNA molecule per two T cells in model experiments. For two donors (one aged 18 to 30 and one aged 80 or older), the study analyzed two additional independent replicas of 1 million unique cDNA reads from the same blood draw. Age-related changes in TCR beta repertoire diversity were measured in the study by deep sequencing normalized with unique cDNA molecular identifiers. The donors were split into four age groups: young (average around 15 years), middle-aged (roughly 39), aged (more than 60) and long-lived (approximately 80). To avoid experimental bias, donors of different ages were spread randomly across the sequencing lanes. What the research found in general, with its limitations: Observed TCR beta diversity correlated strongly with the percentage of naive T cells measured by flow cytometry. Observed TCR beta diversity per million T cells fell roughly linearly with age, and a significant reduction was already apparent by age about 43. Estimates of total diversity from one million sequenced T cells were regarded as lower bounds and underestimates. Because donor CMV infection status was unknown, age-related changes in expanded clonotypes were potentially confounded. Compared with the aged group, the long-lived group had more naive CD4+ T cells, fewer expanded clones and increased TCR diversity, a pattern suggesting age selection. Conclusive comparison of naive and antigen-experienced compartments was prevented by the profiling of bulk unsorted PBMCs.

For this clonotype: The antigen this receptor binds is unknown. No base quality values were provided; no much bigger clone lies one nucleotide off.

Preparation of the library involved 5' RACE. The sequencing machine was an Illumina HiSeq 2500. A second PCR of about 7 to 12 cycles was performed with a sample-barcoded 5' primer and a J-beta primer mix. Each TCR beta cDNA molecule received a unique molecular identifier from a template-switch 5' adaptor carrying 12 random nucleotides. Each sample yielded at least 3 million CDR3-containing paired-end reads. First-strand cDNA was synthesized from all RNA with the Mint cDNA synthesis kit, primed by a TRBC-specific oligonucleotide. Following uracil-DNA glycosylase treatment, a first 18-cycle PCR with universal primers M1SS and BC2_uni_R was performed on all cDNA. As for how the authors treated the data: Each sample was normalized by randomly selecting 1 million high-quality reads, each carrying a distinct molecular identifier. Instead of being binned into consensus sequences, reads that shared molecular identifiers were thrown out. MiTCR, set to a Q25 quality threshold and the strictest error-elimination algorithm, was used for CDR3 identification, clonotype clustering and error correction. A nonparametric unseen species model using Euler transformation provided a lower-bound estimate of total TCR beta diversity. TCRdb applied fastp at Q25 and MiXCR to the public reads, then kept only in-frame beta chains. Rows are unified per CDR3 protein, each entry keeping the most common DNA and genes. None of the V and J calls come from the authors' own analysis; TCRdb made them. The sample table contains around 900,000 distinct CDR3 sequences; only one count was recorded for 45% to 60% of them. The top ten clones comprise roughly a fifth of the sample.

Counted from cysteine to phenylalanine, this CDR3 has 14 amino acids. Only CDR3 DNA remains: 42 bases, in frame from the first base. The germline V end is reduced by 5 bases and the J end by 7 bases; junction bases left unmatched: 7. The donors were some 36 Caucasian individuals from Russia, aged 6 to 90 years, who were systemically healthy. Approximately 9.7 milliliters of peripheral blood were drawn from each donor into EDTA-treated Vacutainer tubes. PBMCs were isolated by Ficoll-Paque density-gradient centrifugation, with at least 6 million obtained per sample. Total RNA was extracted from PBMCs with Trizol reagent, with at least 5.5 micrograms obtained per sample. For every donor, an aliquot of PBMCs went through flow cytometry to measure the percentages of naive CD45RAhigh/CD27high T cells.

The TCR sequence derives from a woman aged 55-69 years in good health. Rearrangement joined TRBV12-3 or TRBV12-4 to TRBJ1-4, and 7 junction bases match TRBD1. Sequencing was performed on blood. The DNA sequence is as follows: TGTGCCAGCAGTCCCGACAGGGCTAGTGAAAAACTGTTTTTT. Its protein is CASSPDRASEKLFF.